This T cell receptor (beta chain) was recorded in a study of blood T cells in healthy people across ages. Study outcomes and limitations: Diversity of TCR beta per million T cells declined in a roughly linear way with age. Comparison with aged donors showed that long-lived donors had more naive CD4+ cells and higher diversity. For the donors, CMV status was unknown and possibly confounded expanded clonotype changes.

The CDR3 has 14 amino acids. Between the trimmed V and J ends, which lost 6 bases and 2 bases, there was a span of 13 bases. Germline V lookup: CDR1 ENHRY, CDR2 SYGVKD. This clonotype was recorded at least ten times. The antigen is undetermined. With a J-beta primer mix and a sample-barcoded 5' primer, a second PCR ran about 7 to 11 cycles. TCRdb passed the 5' RACE reads through MiXCR, listing each CDR3 protein once. The repertoire holds some 1.7 million distinct CDR3 sequences, with approximately 28% as singletons. The V and J genes are TRBV10-3 and TRBJ1-2; D unclear. The receptor comes from a woman between 25 and 40 years old in good health. The sequencing sample was made of blood. The CDR3 is CAIRGSGPNYGYTF. The CDR3 DNA is TGTGCCATCAGGGGGTCCGGTCCCAACTATGGCTACACCTTC.